These 3 T cell receptor beta chains were all obtained from the same sample, sequenced in a study of Ad26.COV2.S vaccination and SARS-CoV-2 variants. Sequencing was performed with immunoSEQ multiplex PCR; in TCRdb, only in-frame clones are kept and a portion is missing. The table has some 350,000 clones, roughly 90% seen once. Treatment specified: about 20 received Ad26.COV2.S at low or high dose, single or two shots; roughly five received placebo; per-sample allocation not given. Sampling happened 63 days after the first vaccine or placebo injection. Here the sequenced sample was peripheral blood, taken in a trial of Ad26.COV2.S vaccine versus placebo. These receptors came from a person between 18 and 59 years old who received the Ad26.COV2.S COVID-19 vaccine or a placebo.

V usage is TRBV20-1 and J usage is TRBJ1-2; D may be TRBD1 (5 bases). Looked up from germline, CDR1 is DFQATT and CDR2 is SNEGSKA (reference sequence). V dropped 3 bases and J dropped 4 bases, with 21 bases sitting between them. The CDR3 has 16 residues. CDR3 protein: CSASAQRGENGYGYTF. The CDR3 coding sequence is TGCAGTGCTAGTGCCCAAAGAGGGGAGAATGGCTATGGCTACACCTTC.

The V gene is TRBV6-5, the J gene TRBJ1-2; 7 positions agree with TRBD1. There are 11 residues in the CDR3. V dropped 8 bases and J dropped 8; count of bases not matched to a gene: 5. Germline V gene lookup returns CDR1 MNHEY and CDR2 SVGAGI. In DNA, the CDR3 is TGTGCCAGCGGAGGGGGCGTCGGCTACACCTTC. It codes for CASGGGVGYTF.

The V gene is TRBV4-3, the J gene TRBJ1-6; 10 bases are shared with TRBD1. This CDR3 has 17 residues. J lost 9 bases, V lost 0 bases, and 8 bases had no gene match. Per germline, CDR1 LGHNA and CDR2 YSLEER. In nucleotides, the CDR3 is TGCGCCAGCAGCCAAGATTCGGCGGGGACAGGGGCTTCACCCCTCCACTTT. Its protein product is CASSQDSAGTGASPLHF.